Below, one T cell receptor beta chain is given with its context. Its specific antigen is unknown. No base qualities exist here, and no much larger clone lies one base off it. On a MiSeq, deep resolution sequencing aimed for a depth between 1 in 1 million and 1 in 200,000 T cells, with each clonotype covered roughly 10x on average. The immunoSEQ hsTCRB Kit was used to generate the TCR beta libraries. In the authors' own workflow: Data were analyzed with ImmunoSEQ Data Assistant and ImmunoSEQ Analyzer, with V, D and J genes assigned per IMGT definitions. Clonality, which ranges from 0 to 1, was calculated as one minus the normalized Shannon entropy of productive rearrangement frequencies. Only overrepresented clonotypes making up at least 0.05% of each patient's repertoire were included in the public clonotype analysis. Some twelve repertoires from age-matched healthy donors, obtained from immuneACCESS, served as clonality controls. TCRdb holds this immuneACCESS table with in-frame rearrangements only. Some clones are missing; in checked studies, unresolved V genes explain under half, and the rest has no known cause. Clone size and V and J calls were adopted from that table, with D and trimming inferred from the DNA. The sample yields some 98,000 clones; 78% were counted once. Clones ranked in the top ten supply 32% of the sample.

The CDR3 has 18 amino acids, counting the end cysteine and phenylalanine. The sequence is cut down to CDR3 DNA, 54 bases in frame from base 1. Taken from the germline V gene (reference sequence), the CDR1 and CDR2 loops are PRHDT and FYEKMQ. The germline V end is reduced by 4 bases and the J end by 1 base; junction bases left unmatched: 6. The data originate from a study of cytotoxic CD8 clonotypes in ibrutinib-treated CLL (dated by TCRdb to about 2021). In terms of the full investigation: In this cohort, some 14 patients were treatment-naive and some 10 were relapsed/refractory, while 17 to 18 had unmutated IGHV. An average of around 260,000 productive templates and approximately 90,000 productive rearrangements was obtained per sample. Cryopreserved peripheral blood mononuclear cells were collected at three points: before therapy, at response, and at either sustained remission or disease progression. Partial responses were observed in about 24 patients and complete responses in 2; after a median follow-up of around 68 months, remission was maintained in 15 or so patients and progression was observed in roughly twelve. Of the 85 to 95 participants in the trial, approximately 26 had longitudinal samples available. The response samples were drawn at a median of 12 months into treatment, with a range of about 6 to 36 months. Every sample from remission and from progressive disease was obtained while the patients were still on ibrutinib.

The sample's time point label, in plain terms: about a year on ibrutinib. For TCR beta library preparation, about 2.2 micrograms of genomic DNA was extracted from cryopreserved PBMCs. Longitudinal blood samples from CLL patients on ibrutinib monotherapy were analyzed using high-throughput TCR beta sequencing. The patients were enrolled in a single-center, open-label phase 2 trial of ibrutinib monotherapy. What the study reported, not specific to this receptor: Lymph node repertoires were not examined, and the timing of sampling was not matched between patients in sustained remission and those whose disease progressed. Clonality increased at ibrutinib response, stayed stable in sustained remission, and fell back toward baseline at progression. Public clonotypes were rare and either contracted or stayed stable during treatment, and the rise in clonality at ibrutinib response reflected the expansion of private clonotypes. Baseline clonality exceeded that of age-matched healthy donors and correlated strongly with circulating CD8+ T-cell counts.

The chain joins TRBV13 to TRBJ2-2; TRBD2 matches 13 bases in the middle. The sample consisted of PBMCs, taken after 12 months of ibrutinib treatment. The origin of this receptor is a human donor with chronic lymphocytic leukemia. The CDR3 protein is CASSYGLAGAMNTGELFF. The sequenced DNA is TGTGCCAGCAGCTACGGACTAGCGGGGGCGATGAACACCGGGGAGCTGTTTTTT. Beyond the CDR3, the reference TRBV13 and TRBJ2-2 genes provide the residues; the full variable domain reads: AAGVIQSPRHLIKEKRETATLKCYPIPRHDTVYWYQQGPGQDPQFLISFYEKMQSDKGSIPDRFSAQQFSDYHSELNMSSLELGDSALYFCASSYGLAGAMNTGELFFGEGSRLTVL.